This is a list of T cell receptor beta chains from one sample in a study of blood T cell repertoires in COVID-19. The data were produced by immunoSEQ multiplex PCR, yet TCRdb's version contains in-frame clones alone and is incomplete. The sample has around 60,000 clones; around 77% are singletons. The sample taken for sequencing was peripheral blood. The receptor source for this set is a woman in her seventies with COVID-19, enrolled during active disease. The CDR3 runs from the conserved cysteine through the conserved F or W. D genes are given only for firm matches. Clone size is not always given. Where it is, it says once, few, many or a class for expanded clones.

v_gene,abundance,j_gene,d_gene,CDR3aa,CDR3nt
TRBV10-3,NA,TRBJ1-5,TRBD1,CAISESSGGINQPQHF,TGTGCCATCAGTGAGTCGTCAGGGGGGATCAATCAGCCCCAGCATTTT
TRBV19,NA,TRBJ2-5,TRBD2,CASSREGTQYQETQYF,TGTGCCAGTAGTCGGGAGGGGACACAGTACCAAGAGACCCAGTACTTC
TRBV9,NA,TRBJ1-1,NA,CASSVAGSQNTEAFF,TGTGCCAGCAGCGTAGCCGGGTCGCAGAACACTGAAGCTTTCTTT
TRBV7-2,NA,TRBJ1-1,NA,CASTRGGLGNTEAFF,TGTGCCAGCACCCGCGGGGGTCTGGGGAACACTGAAGCTTTCTTT
TRBV5-1,NA,TRBJ1-4,NA,CASSRAGDQANEKLFF,TGCGCCAGCAGCCGGGCGGGGGACCAGGCTAATGAAAAACTGTTTTTT
TRBV6-2/TRBV6-3,NA,TRBJ1-1,NA,CASSYGRGIVNTEAFF,TGTGCCAGCAGTTACGGGAGGGGTATTGTGAACACTGAAGCTTTCTTT
TRBV19,NA,TRBJ1-6,TRBD1,CASSMKDRYEGNSPLHF,TGTGCCAGTAGTATGAAGGACAGGTACGAGGGTAATTCACCCCTCCACTTT
TRBV5-4,NA,TRBJ2-2,TRBD2,CASSLTAGSNTGELFF,TGTGCCAGCAGCTTAACAGCGGGATCGAACACCGGGGAGCTGTTTTTT
TRBV4-1,NA,TRBJ1-4,NA,CASSQPYEKLFF,TGCGCCAGCAGCCAACCGTATGAAAAACTGTTTTTT
TRBV4-3,once,TRBJ2-1,TRBD2,CASSQDRLAGYEQFF,TGCGCCAGCAGCCAAGATCGTCTAGCGGGATATGAGCAGTTCTTC
TRBV2,NA,TRBJ2-3,NA,CASRAGTQSTDTQYF,TGTGCCAGCAGGGCCGGGACACAAAGCACAGATACGCAGTATTTT
TRBV6-2/TRBV6-3,NA,TRBJ2-1,NA,CASSYVNNEQFF,TGTGCCAGCAGTTACGTAAACAATGAGCAGTTCTTC
TRBV4-3,NA,TRBJ1-1,NA,CASSDYRDEAFF,TGCGCCAGCAGCGACTACAGGGATGAAGCTTTCTTT
TRBV7-3,NA,TRBJ2-1,NA,CASSPSRLGEQFF,TGTGCCAGCAGCCCATCTAGGCTCGGTGAGCAGTTCTTC
TRBV11-2,NA,TRBJ1-4,NA,CASSLGQSKLFF,TGTGCCAGCAGCTTAGGACAGTCAAAACTGTTTTTT
TRBV7-9,few,TRBJ2-1,TRBD2,CASSLWNGGDEQFF,TGTGCCAGCAGCTTATGGAACGGGGGGGATGAGCAGTTCTTC
TRBV4-3,once,TRBJ2-1,TRBD2,CASSHRTGTSGSPSIYEQFF,TGCGCCAGCAGCCATCGTACCGGGACTAGCGGGAGCCCCTCCATTTATGAGCAGTTCTTC
TRBV15,NA,TRBJ1-1,NA,CATSRDYGHGKLYTEAFF,TGTGCCACCAGCAGAGATTACGGACATGGAAAATTATACACTGAAGCTTTCTTT
TRBV6-1,few,TRBJ1-5,NA,CASSEAMVVEPQHF,TGTGCCAGCAGTGAAGCGATGGTAGTAGAGCCCCAGCATTTT
TRBV5-5,NA,TRBJ2-1,NA,CASSSPLGGNEQFF,TGTGCCAGCAGCTCACCGTTGGGGGGCAATGAGCAGTTCTTC
TRBV7-3,NA,TRBJ2-1,TRBD2,CASSPSSGGEGNEQFF,TGTGCCAGCAGCCCCTCTAGCGGGGGCGAAGGAAATGAGCAGTTCTTC
TRBV4-3,NA,TRBJ2-3,NA,CASSQDSRSGTDTQYF,TGCGCCAGCAGCCAAGATTCGCGGTCGGGCACAGATACGCAGTATTTT
TRBV5-1,NA,TRBJ1-5,NA,CASSFGGTEPQHF,TGCGCCAGCAGCTTTGGTGGTACGGAGCCCCAGCATTTT